The T cell receptor (beta chain) under discussion was sequenced for a study of monozygotic twins with cystic fibrosis. Points from the study as a whole: Low clonality (median about 0.0095) suggested a mostly naive repertoire. Monozygotic CF twins shared more identical nucleotide clonotypes than unrelated patients. J usage was most co-twin-similar in 8 of 16 pairs, V in 13. No link emerged between shared CDR3 counts and age, concordance or severity.

Generated by immunoSEQ multiplex PCR, the TCRdb table keeps only in-frame clones and is missing some. The sample lists thousands of clones, roughly 96% occurring once. The CDR3 consists of 15 residues. Germline CDR1 reads SGHRS; CDR2 reads YFSETQ. V lost 4 bases, J lost 7 bases, and 20 bases lay in between. Points on this clone: Its antigen is not known.

This sequence originates from a boy aged 2-9 years with cystic fibrosis. The material sequenced was blood. This rearrangement joins TRBV5-1 to TRBJ1-1; D is unclear. The CDR3 sequence: CASSLAYPGRGEAFF. The CDR3 DNA reads TGCGCCAGCAGCCTCGCTTATCCCGGGAGAGGTGAAGCTTTCTTT.